Listed here are 27 T cell receptor beta chains from one sample, sequenced in a study of cytomegalovirus exposure and HLA in healthy donors. PCR employed 60 Vbeta and 13 Jbeta primers. Only in-frame clones appear in the TCRdb table, and some are missing; sequencing was by immunoSEQ multiplex PCR. The data contain about 130,000 clones, 70% to 80% of them seen just once; the ten biggest clones take up 2.1%. Input material: PBMCs. These receptors all come from a woman aged 60-70 years in good health and CMV-seropositive.

The chain joins TRBV15 to TRBJ2-5, with D possibly matching TRBD2 (5 bases). The DNA end lines up better with TRBJ2-7; the J call may be wrong. The CDR3 is 14 residues long. Germline V gives CDR1 LNHNV, CDR2 YYDKDF (reference sequence). The CDR3 coding sequence is TGTGCCACCAGCAGAGATCTAGCAGGCAACGAGCAGTACTTC. Translated: CATSRDLAGNEQYF.

This clone occurred once. The rearrangement joins TRBV6-5 to TRBJ1-4, with a weak D call TRBD1 (5 bases). The CDR3 loop spans 13 amino acids. Germline lookup yields CDR1 MNHEY and CDR2 SVGAGI. V dropped 10 bases and J dropped 7 bases, with 16 bases sitting between them. DNA of the CDR3: TGTGCCACCCACGGACATATGACTGAAAAACTGTTTTTT. It codes for CATHGHMTEKLFF.

This clone was detected only once. V and J are TRBV6-6 and TRBJ1-5, with D hard to call. Germline V CDR1 and CDR2: MNHNY, SVGAGI (reference sequence). The CDR3 runs to 16 residues. V lost 6 bases, J lost 2 bases, and 17 bases lay in between. Written as DNA, the CDR3 is TGTGCCAGCAGCTCCCACGGGGAAGGACGCAATCAGCCCCAGCATTTT. Its protein is CASSSHGEGRNQPQHF.

The chain recombines TRBV19 with TRBJ1-1; 7 positions agree with TRBD1. CDR1 is LNHDA, CDR2 SQIVND, per germline (reference sequence). The CDR3 spans 14 residues. The J segment lost 1 base and the V segment lost 5 bases, leaving 4 bases of the junction unmatched. Here the CDR3 reads CASSPGTANTEAFF. In DNA form, the CDR3 reads TGTGCCAGTAGTCCCGGGACAGCGAACACTGAAGCTTTCTTT.

The chain links TRBV5-1 to TRBJ2-3; 9 nucleotides line up with TRBD2. CDR3 length equals 15 residues. The V gene's germline CDR1 is SGHRS and CDR2 YFSETQ. V dropped 3 bases and J dropped 4; count of bases not matched to a gene: 6. CDR3 in amino acids: CASSSLAGVSDTQYF. The CDR3 DNA sequence: TGCGCCAGCAGCTCGTTAGCGGGAGTCTCAGATACGCAGTATTTT.

The chain links TRBV1 to TRBJ2-1; TRBD2 is the table's D call and was not checked against the DNA. TRBV1 is an annotated pseudogene. The CDR3 sequence is 18 residues long. This CDR3 reads CTSSQLPRAGASYNEQFF. As DNA, the CDR3 is TGCACCAGCAGCCAACTCCCTCGAGCGGGGGCCTCCTACAATGAGCAGTTCTTC.

The CDR3 nucleotides are TGTGCCAGCAGTGAAGGGTCACCCGGGAGAAATGAAAAACTGTTTTTT. The encoded protein is CASSEGSPGRNEKLFF. The chain employs TRBV6-1 and TRBJ1-4; D call uncertain. Trimming removed 1 base at V and 5 bases at J, with 14 bases between. Germline loops: CDR1 MNHNS, CDR2 SASEGT. The CDR3 extends over 16 amino acids.

The table lists this clone with a few counts. V gene TRBV6-5 combines with J gene TRBJ1-1; a possible D gene is TRBD1 (5 bases). In germline, CDR1 is MNHEY, CDR2 SVGAGI. V lost 4 bases to trimming and J lost 7 bases, with 19 bases between them. The CDR3 totals 15 residues. The CDR3 DNA is TGTGCCAGCAGTTTCGAACGGAGGGGTTCTGGTGAAGCTTTCTTT. This codes for CASSFERRGSGEAFF.

The rearrangement links TRBV7-9 to TRBJ2-7, with D possibly matching TRBD2 (6 bases). V lost 5 bases and J lost 3, with 11 bases in between. The germline V gene encodes CDR1 SEHNR and CDR2 FQNEAQ (reference sequence). The CDR3 runs to 13 residues. The CDR3, as DNA: TGTGCCAGCAGCGGCGGGGTTCACTACGAGCAGTACTTC. This encodes CASSGGVHYEQYF.

This clone has only one observation. The chain is built from TRBV7-3 and TRBJ2-3; D is ambiguous. The CDR3 runs 13 residues. V was pared by 5 bases and J by 2 bases, with 8 bases between. Germline loops: CDR1 SGHTA, CDR2 FQGTGA. This chain's CDR3 is CASSTQITDTQYF. The CDR3 coding sequence is TGTGCCAGCAGCACTCAAATCACAGATACGCAGTATTTT.

Here the CDR3 DNA reads TGTGCCACCAGCAGAGATAGCGGTATCTCTGGAAACACCATATATTTT. Translating it yields CATSRDSGISGNTIYF. V is TRBV15 and J is TRBJ1-3; D is unclear. Germline CDR1 reads LNHNV; CDR2 reads YYDKDF (reference sequence). The germline V and J ends were trimmed by 0 bases and 0 bases, with 9 bases remaining between them. The CDR3 extends over 16 amino acids.

The gene calls are TRBV21-1 and TRBJ1-3; the tabulated D call, TRBD1, remains unverified against the DNA. TRBV21-1 is a pseudogene. CDR3 length equals 15 residues. The CDR3, as DNA: TGTGCCAGCAGCACCCGACCAGGGGTAGGAAACACCATATATTTT. This encodes CASSTRPGVGNTIYF.

The rearrangement links TRBV6-1 to TRBJ1-2; D is unclear. The CDR3 is made up of 11 amino acids. V gave up 4 bases and J gave up 12 bases, with 12 bases separating them. Germline V gene lookup returns CDR1 MNHNS and CDR2 SASEGT. CDR3 amino acids: CASSGGWQDTF. CDR3 sequence (DNA): TGTGCCAGCAGTGGAGGGTGGCAGGACACCTTC.

The J gene is TRBJ2-5, the V gene TRBV7-6, with 7 positions matching TRBD2. Trimming removed 7 bases from V and 2 bases from J; junction bases left unmatched: 10. Germline V gene lookup returns CDR1 SGHVS and CDR2 FNYEAQ. The CDR3 has 15 amino acids. CDR3 sequence reads: CASTTGTSAQETQYF. The CDR3 DNA reads TGTGCCAGCACCACTGGAACTAGCGCGCAAGAGACCCAGTACTTC.

The chain has TRBV19 and TRBJ1-5, with 8 bases matching TRBD1. The V gene end was trimmed by 9 bases and the J gene end by 9 bases; junction bases not matched to a gene: 10. The germline V gene has CDR1 LNHDA and CDR2 SQIVND (reference sequence). This CDR3 region has 13 residues. CDR3 amino acids: CASSNRGRWPQHF. The DNA of the CDR3 is TGTGCCAGCTCGAACAGGGGGAGGTGGCCCCAGCATTTT.

This chain connects TRBV6-1 to TRBJ1-4; D ambiguous. The CDR3 has 15 amino acids. V lost 3 bases and J 4 bases, leaving 12 bases between the germline ends. CDR1 MNHNS and CDR2 SASEGT come from the germline V gene. For the CDR3, the DNA is TGTGCCAGCAGTGATTTCACTACCTTTAATGAAAAACTGTTTTTT. Translating it yields CASSDFTTFNEKLFF.

The chain carries TRBV7-9 and TRBJ1-1; the match to TRBD1 covers 8 bases. Trimming cost V 6 bases and J 3 bases; bases outside gene matches: 12. The CDR3 has 16 residues. Germline CDR1 and CDR2: SEHNR and FQNEAQ (reference sequence). The CDR3: CASSFTPGQEYTEAFF. CDR3 bases: TGTGCCAGCAGTTTTACCCCGGGACAGGAGTACACTGAAGCTTTCTTT. The full variable domain, rest sourced from reference TRBV7-9 and TRBJ1-1, is DTGVSQNPRHKITKRGQNVTFRCDPISEHNRLYWYRQTLGQGPEFLTYFQNEAQLEKSRLLSDRFSAERPKGSFSTLEIQRTEQGDSAMYLCASSFTPGQEYTEAFFGQGTRLTVV.

This clone was seen a few times. J is TRBJ2-2 and V is TRBV7-9, with D possibly being TRBD1 (6 bases). V gave up 4 bases and J gave up 7 bases, with 16 bases separating them. The CDR3 runs 15 residues. The V gene's germline CDR1 is SEHNR and CDR2 FQNEAQ (reference sequence). CDR3 region: CASSSDRPPNGELFF. The CDR3 DNA is TGTGCCAGCAGCTCAGACAGGCCCCCAAACGGGGAGCTGTTTTTT.

This chain connects TRBV6-4 to TRBJ2-6; TRBD1 might be the D (5 bases). The V end lost 6 bases, the J end lost 1 base, and 7 bases lay between the germline ends. Per germline, CDR1 MRHNA and CDR2 SNTAGT. The CDR3 has 14 amino acids. The CDR3 coding sequence is TGTGCCAGCAGGACAGATTCTGGGGCCAACGTCCTGACTTTC. The encoded protein is CASRTDSGANVLTF.

The chain employs TRBV6-1 and TRBJ2-7; D remains unclear. Trimming removed 5 bases at V and 0 bases at J, with 14 bases between. Per germline, CDR1 MNHNS and CDR2 SASEGT. This CDR3 contains 15 residues. The CDR3 bases are TGTGCCAGCAGTTTAACCCTAAGGAGCTCCTACGAGCAGTACTTC. It specifies CASSLTLRSSYEQYF.

The chain recombines TRBV21-1 with TRBJ1-5. TRBV21-1 is a pseudogene locus. The CDR3 runs 15 residues. CDR3 coding DNA: TGTGCCAGCAGCATCGGAGATTATAGCAATCAGCCCCAGCATTTT. It encodes CASSIGDYSNQPQHF.

V gene TRBV28 combines with J gene TRBJ2-7; perhaps TRBD2 as D (5 bases). Trimming removed 8 bases from V and 7 bases from J, with 15 bases in between. Germline CDR1 reads MDHEN; CDR2 reads SYDVKM. This CDR3 has 12 amino acids. The CDR3 nucleotides are TGTGCCAGCGTCGCTAGCTCTCGTGAGCAGTACTTC. Its translation is CASVASSREQYF.

There are a few counts of this clone. The V call is TRBV2, the J call TRBJ2-2, with D perhaps TRBD2 (5 bases). The CDR3 covers 14 residues. V lost 6 bases and J lost 0, with 8 bases in between. Germline assignment: CDR1 SNHLY and CDR2 FYNNEI. The CDR3 DNA follows: TGTGCCAGCAGACCGGACTCGAACACCGGGGAGCTGTTTTTT. As protein: CASRPDSNTGELFF.

The chain employs TRBV12-5 and TRBJ1-1; 10 positions match TRBD1. After removal of 5 bases from V and 5 bases from J, the junction contained 5 bases not matched to a gene. CDR3 length equals 14 residues. Germline lookup yields CDR1 LGHNT and CDR2 FRNRAP. This CDR3 reads CASGTGTGETEAFF. The CDR3 coding sequence is TGTGCTAGTGGTACAGGGACAGGGGAGACTGAAGCTTTCTTT.

This clone occurred a few times. The V call is TRBV6-1, the J call TRBJ1-2; 7 bases map to TRBD1. This CDR3 contains 15 residues. Per the germline V gene, CDR1 is MNHNS and CDR2 is SASEGT. V shed 3 bases and J 2 bases; nucleotides not matched to a gene: 6. CDR3: CASSDHATGNYGYTF. Here the CDR3 DNA reads TGTGCCAGCAGTGATCACGCGACAGGGAACTATGGCTACACCTTC.

This chain joins TRBV6-5 and TRBJ1-1; perhaps TRBD1 as D (6 bases). The germline V and J ends were trimmed by 5 bases and 1 base, with 14 bases remaining between them. There are 15 residues in the CDR3. CDR1 and CDR2 from the germline V gene are MNHEY and SVGAGI. The CDR3 nucleotides read TGTGCCAGCAGTATGCGACAGGCGGGGAACACTGAAGCTTTCTTT. Protein product: CASSMRQAGNTEAFF.

This chain links TRBV5-6 with TRBJ2-7; 10 nucleotides match TRBD1. Trimming cost V 1 base and J 3 bases; bases outside gene matches: 10. Germline CDR1 is SGHDT and CDR2 is YYEEEE. This CDR3 has 17 amino acids. CDR3 amino acids: CASSLRDRGFIGYEQYF. CDR3 DNA sequence: TGTGCCAGCAGCTTGAGGGACAGGGGTTTTATTGGCTACGAGCAGTACTTC.